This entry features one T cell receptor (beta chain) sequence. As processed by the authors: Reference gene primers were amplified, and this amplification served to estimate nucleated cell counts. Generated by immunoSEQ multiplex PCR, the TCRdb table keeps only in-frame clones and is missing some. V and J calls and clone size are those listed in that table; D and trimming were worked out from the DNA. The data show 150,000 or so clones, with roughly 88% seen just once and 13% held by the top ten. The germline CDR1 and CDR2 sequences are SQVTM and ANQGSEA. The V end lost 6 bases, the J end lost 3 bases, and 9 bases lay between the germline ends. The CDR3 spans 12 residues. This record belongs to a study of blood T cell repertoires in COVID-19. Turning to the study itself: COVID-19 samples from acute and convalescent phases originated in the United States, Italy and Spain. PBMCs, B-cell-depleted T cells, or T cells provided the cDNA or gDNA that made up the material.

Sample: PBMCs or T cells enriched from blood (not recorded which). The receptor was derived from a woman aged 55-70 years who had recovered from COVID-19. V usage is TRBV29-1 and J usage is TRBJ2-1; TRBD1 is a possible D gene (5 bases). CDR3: CSVDKSYNEQFF. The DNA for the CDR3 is TGCAGCGTGGACAAGAGCTACAATGAGCAGTTCTTC.